This record covers a single T cell receptor (beta chain). Here immunoSEQ multiplex PCR was the method, and the copy in TCRdb shows in-frame clones only, minus some. The data contain 68,000 or so clones, around four fifths of them seen just once; the ten biggest clones take up approximately 11%. Germline loops: CDR1 MNHNS, CDR2 SASEGT. Trimming stripped 6 bases from V and 5 bases from J, with 13 bases between. The CDR3 sequence is 13 residues long. The data originate from a study of OX40 agonist ivuxolimab in advanced cancers. Study background: Of the participants, 35% to 50% had some prior anti-PD-1, anti-PD-L1 or anti-CTLA-4 therapy, which was allowed.

The sequence derives from an adult with an advanced solid tumor such as melanoma, head and neck, liver or kidney cancer. The chain joins TRBV6-1 to TRBJ2-5, with D perhaps assigned TRBD1 or TRBD2 (5 bases each). This specimen was CD4+ or CD8+ T cells sorted from blood, taken in a trial of the OX40 agonist ivuxolimab. This CDR3 is CASRDIAGETQYF. CDR3 sequence (DNA): TGTGCCAGCAGGGACATCGCGGGTGAGACCCAGTACTTC.